A selection of T cell receptor beta chains follows, all from one sample in a study of shared clonotypes between healthy human individuals. Some clones are missing from TCRdb's copy, which holds only in-frame ones; the method was immunoSEQ multiplex PCR. The table records about 2 million clones, about 95% of them present only once. The specimen was naive CD8+ T cells sorted from blood. The receptors originated from a man younger than 30 in good health. Each CDR3 is given without its conserved first and last residue.

TRBJ1-2,TRBV19,ASRWGVNYGYT
TRBJ2-5,TRBV7-3,ASSLGKGGKTQY
TRBJ1-1,TRBV19,ASSMGREGWNTEAF
TRBJ2-3,TRBV7-9,ASSMVDTQY
TRBJ2-7,TRBV4-3,ASSPYSGTGYEQY
TRBJ2-7,TRBV6-6,ASSYDGPLASYEQY
TRBJ2-3,TRBV29-1,SVEGPGQGEGHPTDTQY
TRBJ1-6,TRBV6-5,ASSTRTDYNSPLH
TRBJ1-1,TRBV11-3,ASSYGEATEAF
TRBJ2-5,TRBV11-2,ASSLEVQETQY